This passage covers 30 T cell receptor beta chains from one sample sequenced in a study of beta chain features in type 1 diabetes. No cognate antigen is known for these TCRs. Study-wide findings and caveats: Moderate but significant shortening of TCRB CDR3s was recorded in all four CD4+ subsets from Type 1 diabetes patients.

Expressed TCRB transcripts were sequenced after all isolated RNA was converted to cDNA. Here immunoSEQ multiplex PCR was the method, and the copy in TCRdb shows in-frame clones only, minus some. The sample comprises about 150,000 clones, approximately 10% of which are singletons, and more than 0.45% rests with the top ten. The sample comprised central memory CD4+ T cells from blood. The receptors stem from a man aged 25 to 45 with type 1 diabetes.

This chain uses TRBV2 with TRBJ2-3, with 9 bases that match TRBD2. Germline trimming cut 6 bases from V and 0 bases from J; bases unmatched to any gene: 4. The CDR3 is 15 residues long. CDR1 and CDR2 (germline): SNHLY, FYNNEI. The CDR3 region has the DNA TGTGCCAGCAGGAGACTAGCGGCTAGCACAGATACGCAGTATTTT. Encoded protein: CASRRLAASTDTQYF.

This rearrangement joins TRBV6-6 to TRBJ1-1; no firm D call. V lost 8 bases to trimming and J lost 2 bases, with 12 bases between them. CDR3 length equals 13 residues. Germline V gives CDR1 MNHNY, CDR2 SVGAGI (reference sequence). CDR3: CASEIQVNTEAFF. The CDR3 bases are TGTGCCAGCGAAATCCAGGTTAACACTGAAGCTTTCTTT.

The chain uses TRBV28 and TRBJ2-1; 11 positions match TRBD2. J gave up 2 bases and V 5 bases, and 2 bases lay outside the gene matches. CDR1 MDHEN and CDR2 SYDVKM come from the germline V gene. The CDR3 has 15 amino acids. DNA of the CDR3: TGTGCCAGCAGTAATAGCGGGAGGGCCTACAATGAGCAGTTCTTC. It is translated as CASSNSGRAYNEQFF. Full variable domain (remainder filled in from reference TRBV28 and TRBJ2-1): DVKVTQSSRYLVKRTGEKVFLECVQDMDHENMFWYRQDPGLGLRLIYFSYDVKMKEKGDIPEGYSVSREKKERFSLILESASTNQTSMYLCASSNSGRAYNEQFFGPGTRLTVL.

This chain links TRBV5-1 with TRBJ2-3, with 11 bases identical to TRBD2. CDR3 size: 17 residues. J lost 5 bases, V lost 4 bases, and 12 bases had no gene match. Germline values: CDR1 SGHRS, CDR2 YFSETQ. CDR3 in DNA: TGCGCCAGCAGCAAAATAGCGGGAGGGCCCCTCCAAGATACGCAGTATTTT. It is translated as CASSKIAGGPLQDTQYF.

The chain links TRBV29-1 to TRBJ2-5; 9 bases fit TRBD2. The end of the DNA is better explained by TRBJ2-7, so the J call may be wrong. Germline V gene lookup returns CDR1 SQVTM and CDR2 ANQGSEA. The CDR3 spans 15 residues. Here the CDR3 reads CSVEDSGRRLNEQYF. As DNA, the CDR3 is TGCAGCGTTGAGGATAGCGGGAGAAGGCTGAACGAGCAGTACTTC.

The V gene is TRBV15, the J gene TRBJ2-5; 8 nucleotides agree with TRBD2. The germline gives CDR1 LNHNV, CDR2 YYDKDF (reference sequence). The CDR3 loop spans 17 amino acids. Trimming at V came to 0 bases and at J to 2 bases, leaving 8 bases not matched to a gene. The CDR3 here is CATSRDTAGGGQETQYF. In DNA form, the CDR3 reads TGTGCCACCAGCAGAGATACCGCGGGAGGTGGGCAAGAGACCCAGTACTTC.

This clone turned up a few times. This chain links TRBV28 with TRBJ2-3; 7 bases are shared with TRBD1. Trimming at V came to 11 bases and at J to 2 bases, leaving 10 bases not matched to a gene. Germline V CDR1 and CDR2: MDHEN, SYDVKM. This CDR3 has 14 residues. In nucleotides, the CDR3 is TGTGCCGGACGAGGGGGCGATTCCACAGATACGCAGTATTTT. This codes for CAGRGGDSTDTQYF.

The V gene is TRBV5-8, the J gene TRBJ2-2; 11 bases line up with TRBD2. CDR1 SGHTS and CDR2 YDEGEE come from the germline V gene. The J segment lost 5 bases and the V segment lost 2 bases, leaving 11 bases of the junction unmatched. The CDR3 has 18 residues. Written as DNA, the CDR3 is TGTGCCAGCAGCTTTATCTTACTAGCGGGAGCATGGACCGGGGAGCTGTTTTTT. Its translation: CASSFILLAGAWTGELFF.

This clone was picked up a small number of times. The gene calls are TRBV2 and TRBJ2-7; 9 bases are shared with TRBD1. In germline, CDR1 is SNHLY, CDR2 FYNNEI. The CDR3 has 13 residues. The trim removed 5 bases at V and 7 bases at J, leaving 6 bases unmatched. Here the CDR3 DNA reads TGTGCCAGCAGTAGGGACAGGGCGCGGGAGCAGTACTTC. This translates into CASSRDRAREQYF.

The chain carries TRBV2 and TRBJ1-2; the match to TRBD1 covers 7 bases. Germline trimming cut 5 bases from V and 4 bases from J; bases unmatched to any gene: 10. The CDR3 has 15 residues. Germline V gene data show CDR1 as SNHLY and CDR2 as FYNNEI. The CDR3 DNA is TGTGCCAGCAGTTTCCGGGACAGTACCTTCTATGGCTACACCTTC. Translating it yields CASSFRDSTFYGYTF. Based on the CDR3 plus reference TRBV2 and TRBJ1-2, the full variable domain is EPEVTQTPSHQVTQMGQEVILRCVPISNHLYFYWYRQILGQKVEFLVSFYNNEISEKSEIFDDQFSVERPDGSNFTLKIRSTKLEDSAMYFCASSFRDSTFYGYTFGSGTRLTVV.

The J gene is TRBJ2-1, the V gene TRBV7-8, with D possibly being TRBD2 (5 bases). The V gene lost 5 bases and the J gene lost 7 bases, with 9 bases spanning the gap. CDR1 SGHVS and CDR2 FQNEAQ come from the germline V gene. The CDR3 is 12 residues long. The CDR3 loop reads CASSHGGNEQFF. The CDR3 nucleotides are TGTGCCAGCAGCCATGGCGGGAATGAGCAGTTCTTC.

V usage is TRBV30 and J usage is TRBJ1-5; TRBD1 agrees at 8 bases. V lost 0 bases to trimming and J lost 0 bases; unmatched junction nucleotides: 7. This CDR3 has 17 amino acids. Germline CDR1 GTSNPN, CDR2 SVGIG (reference sequence). Written as DNA, the CDR3 is TGTGCCTGGAGTGTAACCAGGGGGCATGGTAGCAATCAGCCCCAGCATTTT. Residues: CAWSVTRGHGSNQPQHF.

A few counts support this clone. V usage is TRBV15 and J usage is TRBJ2-2, with TRBD1 matching 8 bases. CDR3 length equals 13 residues. CDR1 is LNHNV and CDR2 is YYDKDF in the germline V gene (reference sequence). J was trimmed by 10 bases and V by 5 bases; bases with no gene match: 6. The CDR3 nucleotides are TGTGCCACCAGCTCCCGACAGGGGTCGGAGCTGTTTTTT. Translated, it gives CATSSRQGSELFF.

This clone was observed a few times. The chain uses TRBV6-1 and TRBJ2-7; possibly TRBD2 for D (6 bases). This CDR3 has 13 residues. V dropped 6 bases and J dropped 1 base, with 10 bases sitting between them. The germline V gene has CDR1 MNHNS and CDR2 SASEGT. This chain's CDR3 is CASRQDYSYEQYF. The CDR3 DNA is TGTGCCAGCAGACAGGACTATTCCTACGAGCAGTACTTC.

V gene TRBV7-9 combines with J gene TRBJ2-3, with 8 positions matching TRBD1. Germline lookup yields CDR1 SEHNR and CDR2 FQNEAQ (reference sequence). CDR3 length: 14 amino acids. The ends lost 3 bases at V and 3 bases at J; junction bases unmatched: 2. The CDR3, as DNA: TGTGCCAGCAGCTTCGGACAGGGTACAGATACGCAGTATTTT. It is translated as CASSFGQGTDTQYF.

The V gene is TRBV7-2, the J gene TRBJ2-7, with D unclear. Germline V gives CDR1 SGHTA, CDR2 FQGNSA. Deletions cut 1 base from V and 7 bases from J, with 11 bases between. This CDR3 region has 13 residues. For the CDR3, the DNA is TGTGCCAGCAGCTTAGGCTATCTCCAAGAGCAGTACTTC. Its protein is CASSLGYLQEQYF.

This clone showed up just a few times. The chain uses TRBV18 and TRBJ1-1; D remains unclear. CDR1 and CDR2 (germline): KGHSH, LQKENI. CDR3 length equals 15 residues. Deletions cut 5 bases from V and 3 bases from J, with 16 bases between. The CDR3 spells CASSSSKTADTEAFF. As DNA, the CDR3 is TGTGCCAGCTCATCCTCAAAAACGGCGGACACTGAAGCTTTCTTT.

This clone was found a few times. The rearrangement joins TRBV4-3 to TRBJ2-5, with 9 nucleotides matching TRBD2. Germline assignment: CDR1 LGHNA and CDR2 YSLEER. With V trimmed by 4 bases and J by 2 bases, 2 bases remained unmatched. The CDR3 length is 14 residues. The CDR3 coding sequence is TGCGCCAGCAGCCCCGGACTAGCGCAAGAGACCCAGTACTTC. As protein: CASSPGLAQETQYF.

This clone showed up just a few times. The chain links TRBV14 to TRBJ1-1; D is ambiguous. Germline assignment: CDR1 SGHDN and CDR2 FVKESK. V shed 7 bases and J shed 1 base, with 10 bases lying between them. The CDR3 is 13 amino acids. In DNA, the CDR3 is TGTGCCAGCAAGCTGCGCGCGAACACTGAAGCTTTCTTT. It encodes CASKLRANTEAFF. The whole variable domain, remainder taken from reference TRBV14 and TRBJ1-1, is EAGVTQFPSHSVIEKGQTVTLRCDPISGHDNLYWYRRVMGKEIKFLLHFVKESKQDESGMPNNRFLAERTGGTYSTLKVQPAELEDSGVYFCASKLRANTEAFFGQGTRLTVV.

This clone turned up a few times. The chain is built from TRBV28 and TRBJ2-5, with TRBD1 as a possible D gene (6 bases). V was pared by 2 bases and J by 0 bases, with 10 bases between. There are 15 residues in the CDR3. Germline-derived CDR1 and CDR2 are MDHEN and SYDVKM. The CDR3 protein is CASSLEQGYQETQYF. DNA of the CDR3: TGTGCCAGCAGTTTAGAACAGGGTTACCAAGAGACCCAGTACTTC.

In this sample, this clone turned up a few times. J is TRBJ2-3 and V is TRBV7-3, with D unclear. Trimming cost V 1 base and J 4 bases, with 6 bases left between them. Germline V gene lookup returns CDR1 SGHTA and CDR2 FQGTGA. CDR3 length: 13 residues. DNA of the CDR3: TGTGCCAGCAGCTTAAATCTAGCAGATACGCAGTATTTT. This codes for CASSLNLADTQYF. Filled out from reference TRBV7-3 and TRBJ2-3, the complete variable domain reads GAGVSQTPSNKVTEKGKYVELRCDPISGHTALYWYRQSLGQGPEFLIYFQGTGAADDSGLPNDRFFAVRPEGSVSTLKIQRTERGDSAVYLCASSLNLADTQYFGPGTRLTVL.

This clone was counted a few times. The V call is TRBV11-2, the J call TRBJ2-2, with D maybe TRBD1 (5 bases). The CDR3 has 13 residues. CDR1 and CDR2 from the germline V gene are SGHAT and FQNNGV. Deletions cut 4 bases from V and 5 bases from J, with 8 bases between. The CDR3 bases are TGTGCCAGCAGCTGGGGCGTTACCGGGGAGCTGTTTTTT. This translates into CASSWGVTGELFF. The full variable domain, with the rest looked up from reference TRBV11-2 and TRBJ2-2, is EAGVAQSPRYKIIEKRQSVAFWCNPISGHATLYWYQQILGQGPKLLIQFQNNGVVDDSQLPKDRFSAERLKGVDSTLKIQPAKLEDSAVYLCASSWGVTGELFFGEGSRLTVL.

V usage is TRBV2 and J usage is TRBJ2-6; no clear D. The V and J ends lost 7 bases and 4 bases respectively, with 11 bases between them. The CDR3 is 14 residues long. Germline V lookup: CDR1 SNHLY, CDR2 FYNNEI. CDR3 residues: CASKETHGANVLTF. CDR3 DNA sequence: TGTGCCAGCAAGGAGACCCACGGGGCCAACGTCCTGACTTTC. The variable domain in full, completed from reference TRBV2 and TRBJ2-6, reads EPEVTQTPSHQVTQMGQEVILRCVPISNHLYFYWYRQILGQKVEFLVSFYNNEISEKSEIFDDQFSVERPDGSNFTLKIRSTKLEDSAMYFCASKETHGANVLTFGAGSRLTVL.

The chain employs TRBV19 and TRBJ1-5; 8 bases map to TRBD1. The germline gives CDR1 LNHDA, CDR2 SQIVND (reference sequence). The V segment lost 6 bases and the J segment 5 bases; nucleotides outside the gene matches: 9. There are 15 residues in the CDR3. CDR3 region: CASSQQGGADQPQHF. In DNA form, the CDR3 reads TGTGCCAGTAGCCAACAGGGGGGAGCAGATCAGCCCCAGCATTTT.

This chain links TRBV5-1 with TRBJ2-5; 8 positions agree with TRBD2. This CDR3 contains 14 residues. V lost 2 bases to trimming and J lost 6 bases; unmatched junction nucleotides: 6. CDR1 is SGHRS, CDR2 YFSETQ, per germline. The CDR3, as DNA: TGCGCCAGCAGCTTAGCGGGAGTCGTAAAGACCCAGTACTTC. Protein sequence: CASSLAGVVKTQYF.

This clone was seen a handful of times. The rearrangement joins TRBV6-5 to TRBJ2-1, with D perhaps TRBD1 (5 bases). The CDR3 has 16 residues. In germline, CDR1 is MNHEY, CDR2 SVGAGI. Deletions cut 0 bases from V and 5 bases from J, with 14 bases between. CDR3 coding DNA: TGTGCCAGCAGTTACTCGGCAGGGCAGAGTCACAATGAGCAGTTCTTC. This encodes CASSYSAGQSHNEQFF.

This clone was observed a few times. This chain links TRBV19 with TRBJ1-3; no firm D call. V lost 7 bases and J 0 bases, leaving 4 bases between the germline ends. There are 12 residues in the CDR3. From germline, CDR1 is LNHDA and CDR2 SQIVND (reference sequence). The CDR3 DNA follows: TGTGCCAGTACGGTCTCTGGAAACACCATATATTTT. Encoded protein: CASTVSGNTIYF.

This clone was counted between two and nine times. The gene calls are TRBV28 and TRBJ2-7, with TRBD1 matching 8 bases. Germline assignment: CDR1 MDHEN and CDR2 SYDVKM. The V gene end was trimmed by 4 bases and the J gene end by 0 bases; junction bases not matched to a gene: 11. This CDR3 comprises 17 residues. CDR3 sequence reads: CASSSTPQGVSSYEQYF. CDR3 DNA: TGTGCCAGCAGTTCTACCCCACAGGGGGTGAGCTCCTACGAGCAGTACTTC.

This chain connects TRBV10-3 to TRBJ1-1, with D unclear. V lost 11 bases and J 0 bases, leaving 13 bases between the germline ends. Germline V lookup: CDR1 ENHRY, CDR2 SYGVKD. CDR3 length: 13 amino acids. As DNA, the CDR3 is TGTGCCGGCCAGCAGGCTTTGAACACTGAAGCTTTCTTT. Amino acid sequence: CAGQQALNTEAFF.

This chain links TRBV6-5 with TRBJ2-5, with D perhaps matching TRBD2 (5 bases). This CDR3 has 13 amino acids. Germline CDR1 reads MNHEY; CDR2 reads SVGAGI. V was shortened by 6 bases and J by 5 bases, with 13 bases between the two germline ends. The CDR3 protein is CASSRSSGETQYF. The CDR3 DNA sequence: TGTGCCAGCAGCCGAAGTTCGGGGGAGACCCAGTACTTC.